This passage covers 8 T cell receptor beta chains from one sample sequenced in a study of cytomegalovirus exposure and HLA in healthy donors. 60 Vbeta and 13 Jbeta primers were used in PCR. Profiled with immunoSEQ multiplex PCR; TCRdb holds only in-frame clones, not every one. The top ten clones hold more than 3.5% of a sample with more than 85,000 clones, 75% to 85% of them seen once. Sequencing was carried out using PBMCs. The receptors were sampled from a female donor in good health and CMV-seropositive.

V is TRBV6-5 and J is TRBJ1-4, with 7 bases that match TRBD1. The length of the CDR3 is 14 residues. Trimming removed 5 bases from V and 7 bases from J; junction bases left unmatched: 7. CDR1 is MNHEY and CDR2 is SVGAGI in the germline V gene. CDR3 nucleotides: TGTGCCAGCAGTACACGACAGGGCGGTGAAAAACTGTTTTTT. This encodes CASSTRQGGEKLFF.

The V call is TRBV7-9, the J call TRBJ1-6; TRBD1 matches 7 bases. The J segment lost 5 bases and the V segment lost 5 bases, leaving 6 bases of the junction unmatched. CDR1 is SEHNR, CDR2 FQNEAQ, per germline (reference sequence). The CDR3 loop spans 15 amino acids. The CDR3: CASSRGQAHNSPLHF. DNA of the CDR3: TGTGCCAGCAGCCGCGGACAGGCCCATAATTCACCCCTCCACTTT.

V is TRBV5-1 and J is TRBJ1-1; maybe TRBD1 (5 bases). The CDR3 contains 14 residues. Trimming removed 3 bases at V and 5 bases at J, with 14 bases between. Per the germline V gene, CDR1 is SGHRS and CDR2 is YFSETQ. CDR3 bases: TGCGCCAGCAGCTCGGGGGGATCCGGGACTGAAGCTTTCTTT. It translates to CASSSGGSGTEAFF.

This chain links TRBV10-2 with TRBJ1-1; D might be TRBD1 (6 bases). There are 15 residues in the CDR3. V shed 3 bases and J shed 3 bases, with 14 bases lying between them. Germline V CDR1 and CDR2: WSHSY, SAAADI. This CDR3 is CASSDIRQAYTEAFF. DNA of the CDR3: TGCGCCAGCAGTGATATCCGACAGGCCTACACTGAAGCTTTCTTT.

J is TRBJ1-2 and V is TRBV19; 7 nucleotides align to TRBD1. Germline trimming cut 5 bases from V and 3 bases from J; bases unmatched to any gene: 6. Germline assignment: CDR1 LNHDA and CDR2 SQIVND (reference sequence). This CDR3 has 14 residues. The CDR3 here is CASSSQGDHYGYTF. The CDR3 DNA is TGTGCCAGTAGTTCCCAGGGGGACCACTATGGCTACACCTTC.

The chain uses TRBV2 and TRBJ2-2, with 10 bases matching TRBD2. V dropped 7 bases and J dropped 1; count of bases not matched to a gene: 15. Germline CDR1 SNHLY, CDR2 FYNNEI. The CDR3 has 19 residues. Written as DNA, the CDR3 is TGTGCCAGCACCGCCAGGGGGGCTAGCGGGGGCTGGAACACCGGGGAGCTGTTTTTT. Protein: CASTARGASGGWNTGELFF.

The CDR3 DNA reads TGTGCCAGCAGTTCAGGGGGTACAGGAAAGAGAGGAGAGACCCAGTACTTC. The encoded protein is CASSSGGTGKRGETQYF. The chain combines TRBV27 with TRBJ2-5, with 7 bases aligning to TRBD1. After removal of 4 bases from V and 4 bases from J, the junction contained 15 bases not matched to a gene. The CDR3 spans 17 residues. CDR1 and CDR2 from the germline V gene are MNHEY and SMNVEV (reference sequence).

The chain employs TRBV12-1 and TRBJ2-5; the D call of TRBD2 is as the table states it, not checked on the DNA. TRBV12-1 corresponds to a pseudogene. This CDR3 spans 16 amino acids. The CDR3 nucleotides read TGTGCCAGCAGCTCAGTGACTAGCGCGTACCAAGAGACCCAGTACTTC. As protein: CASSSVTSAYQETQYF.